These 22 T cell receptor beta chains were all obtained from the same sample, sequenced in a study of cytomegalovirus exposure and HLA in healthy donors. PCR involved 60 Vbeta and 13 Jbeta primers. The repertoire was sequenced with immunoSEQ multiplex PCR; TCRdb's copy has only in-frame clones and lacks some. Seen in this sample are 150,000 or so clones; the ten most common clones hold over 1.5%. Sequenced input: PBMCs. Source of these receptors: a woman aged 40 to 50 in good health and CMV-seropositive.

The gene calls are TRBV5-4 and TRBJ2-7; D is ambiguous. CDR3 length equals 16 residues. Germline-derived CDR1 and CDR2 are SGHNT and YYREEE (reference sequence). V was clipped by 0 bases and J by 1 base, with 14 bases between them. CDR3 loop: CASSLGPSQRSYEQYF. CDR3 coding DNA: TGTGCCAGCAGCTTGGGTCCATCTCAGCGATCCTACGAGCAGTACTTC.

V is TRBV28 and J is TRBJ1-5; TRBD1 might be the D (6 bases). The CDR3 length is 16 residues. From germline, CDR1 is MDHEN and CDR2 SYDVKM. Trimming shortened V by 6 bases and J by 2 bases, and 17 bases separated the two germline ends. The CDR3 nucleotides read TGTGCCAGCAGACCTCCCGGGGGGCTGGGCAATCAGCCCCAGCATTTT. As protein: CASRPPGGLGNQPQHF. Combining the CDR3 with reference TRBV28 and TRBJ1-5 gives the whole variable domain DVKVTQSSRYLVKRTGEKVFLECVQDMDHENMFWYRQDPGLGLRLIYFSYDVKMKEKGDIPEGYSVSREKKERFSLILESASTNQTSMYLCASRPPGGLGNQPQHFGDGTRLSIL.

The J gene is TRBJ1-2, the V gene TRBV4-1; D is perhaps TRBD1 (5 bases). Trimming removed 1 base from V and 5 bases from J, with 14 bases in between. The germline CDR1 and CDR2 sequences are MGHRA and YSYEKL. The CDR3 totals 15 residues. As DNA, the CDR3 is TGCGCCAGCAGCCAAGGCGTGACAGTGAAATATGGCTACACCTTC. As protein: CASSQGVTVKYGYTF.

J is TRBJ2-7 and V is TRBV28; perhaps TRBD2 as D (5 bases). The CDR3 extends over 14 amino acids. The V gene's germline CDR1 is MDHEN and CDR2 SYDVKM. V was clipped by 6 bases and J by 2 bases, with 14 bases between them. This chain's CDR3 is CASRPGLAAYEQYF. DNA for the CDR3: TGTGCCAGCAGACCCGGACTGGCAGCCTACGAGCAGTACTTC.

The V gene is TRBV2, the J gene TRBJ2-5; weak D call: TRBD2 (5 bases). The better agreement between TRBJ2-7 and the DNA end casts doubt on the J call. Germline lookup yields CDR1 SNHLY and CDR2 FYNNEI. The CDR3 spans 15 residues. The CDR3 DNA sequence: TGTGCCAGCAGCGAATTTGGACGGGGAGCGGACGAGCAGTACTTC. Translating it yields CASSEFGRGADEQYF.

The genes are TRBV28 and TRBJ2-7; TRBD2 aligns across 7 bases. This CDR3 has 11 residues. V was pared by 6 bases and J by 9 bases, with 5 bases of the junction left unmatched. CDR1 and CDR2 (germline): MDHEN, SYDVKM. The CDR3 region is CASSHPGGQYF. In DNA, the CDR3 is TGTGCCAGCAGCCACCCGGGGGGGCAGTACTTC.

The rearrangement links TRBV4-1 to TRBJ2-4; the D is unclear. The CDR3 is 16 residues long. The germline gives CDR1 MGHRA, CDR2 YSYEKL. Trimming cost V 0 bases and J 2 bases, with 11 bases left between them. The CDR3 nucleotides are TGCGCCAGCAGCCAAGATTTCTCCGAGTCCAAAAACATTCAGTACTTC. It specifies CASSQDFSESKNIQYF.

The chain couples TRBV2 to TRBJ1-2, with a tentative D call TRBD1 (5 bases). Germline-derived CDR1 and CDR2 are SNHLY and FYNNEI. CDR3 length: 16 residues. The V gene lost 10 bases and the J gene lost 2 bases, with 23 bases spanning the gap. CDR3 nucleotide sequence: TGTGCCAAATGGGGCAGACGAAGCCCCCCGAACTATGGCTACACCTTC. Its translation is CAKWGRRSPPNYGYTF.

The V gene is TRBV19, the J gene TRBJ2-7; 9 bases match TRBD1. Germline CDR1 is LNHDA and CDR2 is SQIVND (reference sequence). With V trimmed by 2 bases and J by 1 base, 6 bases remained unmatched. The CDR3 is 16 amino acids. CDR3 sequence reads: CASSILPGQGSYEQYF. The CDR3, as DNA: TGTGCCAGTAGTATACTCCCGGGACAGGGATCCTACGAGCAGTACTTC.

This chain uses TRBV27 with TRBJ2-2, with D perhaps matching TRBD1 (6 bases). Germline values: CDR1 MNHEY, CDR2 SMNVEV (reference sequence). The CDR3 consists of 16 residues. V lost 5 bases, J lost 0 bases, and 13 bases lay in between. The CDR3 here is CASSTWGLSNTGELFF. CDR3 DNA sequence: TGTGCCAGCAGTACGTGGGGGCTATCGAACACCGGGGAGCTGTTTTTT.

This sequence joins TRBV9 and TRBJ2-7, with 8 bases lining up with TRBD1. The CDR3 spans 16 residues. Germline trimming cut 3 bases from V and 3 bases from J; bases unmatched to any gene: 11. Germline loops: CDR1 SGDLS, CDR2 YYNGEE. Written as DNA, the CDR3 is TGTGCCAGCAGCGCAGGGGGCGGAATAGGAAGCTACGAGCAGTACTTC. This sequence encodes CASSAGGGIGSYEQYF.

The chain couples TRBV29-1 to TRBJ1-5, with a tentative D call TRBD1 (6 bases). V was clipped by 3 bases and J by 2 bases, with 11 bases between them. The germline V gene has CDR1 SQVTM and CDR2 ANQGSEA. This CDR3 has 14 residues. CDR3 nucleotides: TGCAGCGTTGAGATCCCAGGGGGCAATCAGCCCCAGCATTTT. It codes for CSVEIPGGNQPQHF.

This rearrangement joins TRBV29-1 to TRBJ1-5; possible D gene TRBD1, 5 bases. V lost 7 bases and J lost 4, with 11 bases in between. The CDR3 consists of 12 residues. Germline-derived CDR1 and CDR2 are SQVTM and ANQGSEA. CDR3: CSAGYLNQPQHF. For the CDR3, the DNA is TGCAGCGCAGGGTACTTGAATCAGCCCCAGCATTTT.

This chain uses TRBV9 with TRBJ1-4; TRBD1 might be the D (5 bases). The CDR3 runs 16 residues. With 3 bases removed from V and 3 bases from J, the gap between germline ends came to 15 bases. Germline V gene lookup returns CDR1 SGDLS and CDR2 YYNGEE. CDR3 residues: CASSARDGGANEKLFF. The CDR3 region has the DNA TGTGCCAGCAGCGCAAGGGACGGGGGAGCTAATGAAAAACTGTTTTTT.

The chain combines TRBV7-8 with TRBJ1-1; D remains unclear. Germline V gives CDR1 SGHVS, CDR2 FQNEAQ. Trimming shortened V by 5 bases and J by 0 bases, and 10 bases separated the two germline ends. The CDR3 is 14 amino acids. The CDR3 region is CASSLIQLNTEAFF. The CDR3 coding sequence is TGTGCCAGCAGCCTAATCCAATTGAACACTGAAGCTTTCTTT.

The V and J genes are TRBV10-3 and TRBJ2-7, with D possibly TRBD1 on 6 matching bases. Germline V gene lookup returns CDR1 ENHRY and CDR2 SYGVKD. V was pared by 4 bases and J by 6 bases, with 16 bases between. The CDR3 is 14 amino acids. The CDR3 is CAISGLVGGGEQYF. The CDR3 DNA reads TGTGCCATCAGTGGCCTTGTTGGGGGCGGCGAGCAGTACTTC.

This chain joins TRBV4-1 and TRBJ2-7, with 9 bases matching TRBD1. Germline-derived CDR1 and CDR2 are MGHRA and YSYEKL. The CDR3 spans 16 residues. The J segment lost 1 base and the V segment lost 1 base, leaving 5 bases of the junction unmatched. CDR3 protein: CASSQVRGTGSYEQYF. The DNA of the CDR3 is TGCGCCAGCAGCCAAGTCCGTGGGACAGGGTCCTACGAGCAGTACTTC.

V gene TRBV28 combines with J gene TRBJ1-5, with 11 bases that match TRBD1. The germline V gene encodes CDR1 MDHEN and CDR2 SYDVKM. This CDR3 spans 14 amino acids. The J segment lost 6 bases and the V segment lost 7 bases, leaving 5 bases of the junction unmatched. CDR3 sequence: CASTRTGGSQPQHF. The CDR3 nucleotides read TGTGCCAGCACCAGGACAGGGGGCAGTCAGCCCCAGCATTTT.

V and J are TRBV15 and TRBJ2-1; D not resolved. CDR1 and CDR2 (germline): LNHNV, YYDKDF (reference sequence). The CDR3 consists of 17 residues. V was cut by 0 bases and J by 5 bases, with 17 bases left in between. The CDR3 DNA reads TGTGCCACCAGCAGAGATAAAGTGTCACGGTTCAACAATGAGCAGTTCTTC. Protein: CATSRDKVSRFNNEQFF.

This chain joins TRBV9 and TRBJ1-4; 7 nucleotides align to TRBD1. The CDR3 extends over 16 amino acids. Germline assignment: CDR1 SGDLS and CDR2 YYNGEE. Germline trimming cut 0 bases from V and 7 bases from J; bases unmatched to any gene: 9. The CDR3 sequence: CASSVEAGGRGEKLFF. CDR3 nucleotide sequence: TGTGCCAGCAGCGTAGAGGCAGGGGGGCGAGGTGAAAAACTGTTTTTT.

The genes are TRBV2 and TRBJ1-5; TRBD1 is a possible D gene (5 bases). The V end was cut by 7 bases, the J end by 1 base, with 11 bases between. Germline CDR1 is SNHLY and CDR2 is FYNNEI. The CDR3 runs to 14 residues. In nucleotides, the CDR3 is TGTGCCAGCAATCCGGGACTCAGCAATCAGCCCCAGCATTTT. This sequence encodes CASNPGLSNQPQHF.

The chain has TRBV19 and TRBJ1-1, with D possibly being TRBD1 (6 bases). The CDR3 is 16 residues long. The V gene lost 5 bases and the J gene lost 4 bases, with 20 bases spanning the gap. The germline V gene encodes CDR1 LNHDA and CDR2 SQIVND (reference sequence). CDR3 sequence reads: CASSPGQYRPRTEAFF. The CDR3 nucleotides are TGTGCCAGTAGTCCTGGACAGTACAGACCCCGCACTGAAGCTTTCTTT.